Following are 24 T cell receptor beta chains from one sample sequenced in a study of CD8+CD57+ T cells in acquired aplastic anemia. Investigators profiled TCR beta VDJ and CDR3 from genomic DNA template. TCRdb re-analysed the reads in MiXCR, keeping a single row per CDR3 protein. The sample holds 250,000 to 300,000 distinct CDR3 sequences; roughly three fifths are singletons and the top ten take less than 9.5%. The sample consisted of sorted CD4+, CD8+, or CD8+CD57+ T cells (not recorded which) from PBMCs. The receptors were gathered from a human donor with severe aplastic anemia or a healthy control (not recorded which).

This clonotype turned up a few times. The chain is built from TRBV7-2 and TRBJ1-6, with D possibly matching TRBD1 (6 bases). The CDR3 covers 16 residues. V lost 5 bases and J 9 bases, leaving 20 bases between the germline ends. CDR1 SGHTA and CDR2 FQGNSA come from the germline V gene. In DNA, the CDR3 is TGTGCCAGCAGCGGACAGACAGGTCCTGGTGGTTCACCCCTCCACTTT. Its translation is CASSGQTGPGGSPLHF.

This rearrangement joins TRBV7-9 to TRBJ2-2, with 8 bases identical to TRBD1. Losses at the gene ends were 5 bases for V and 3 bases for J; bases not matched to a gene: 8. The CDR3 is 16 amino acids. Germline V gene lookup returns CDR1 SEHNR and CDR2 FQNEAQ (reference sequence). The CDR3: CASSPRQGADTGELFF. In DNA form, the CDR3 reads TGTGCCAGCAGCCCGCGGCAGGGGGCCGACACCGGGGAGCTGTTTTTT.

CDR3 coding DNA: TGCAGCGTTGAAGATAGGGGACAAATCTATGGCTACACCTTC. Translating it yields CSVEDRGQIYGYTF. This sequence joins TRBV29-1 and TRBJ1-2; a possible D gene is TRBD1 (6 bases). Deletions cut 0 bases from V and 4 bases from J, with 12 bases between. Germline V gives CDR1 SQVTM, CDR2 ANQGSEA. CDR3 size: 14 residues.

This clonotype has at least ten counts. The CDR3 loop reads CASSSAGNTGELFF. The CDR3, as DNA: TGTGCCAGCTCGAGCGCGGGGAACACCGGGGAGCTGTTTTTT. The genes are TRBV7-6 and TRBJ2-2; a possible D gene is TRBD2 (5 bases). V dropped 8 bases and J dropped 1 base, with 11 bases sitting between them. Germline V lookup: CDR1 SGHVS, CDR2 FNYEAQ. CDR3 length: 14 amino acids.

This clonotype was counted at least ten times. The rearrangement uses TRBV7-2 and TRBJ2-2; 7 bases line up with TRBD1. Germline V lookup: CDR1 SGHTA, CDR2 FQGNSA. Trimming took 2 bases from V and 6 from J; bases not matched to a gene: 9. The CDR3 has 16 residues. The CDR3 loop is CASSLRHSTGAGELFF. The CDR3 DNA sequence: TGTGCCAGCAGCTTACGACACAGCACAGGGGCCGGGGAGCTGTTTTTT.

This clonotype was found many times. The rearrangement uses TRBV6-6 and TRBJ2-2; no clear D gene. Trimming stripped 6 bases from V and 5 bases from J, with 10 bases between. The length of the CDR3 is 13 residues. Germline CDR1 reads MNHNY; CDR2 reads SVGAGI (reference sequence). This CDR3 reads CASRPRETGELFF. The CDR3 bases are TGTGCCAGCAGGCCAAGGGAAACCGGGGAGCTGTTTTTT.

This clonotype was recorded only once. CDR3 loop: CASSPRTDNEQFF. The DNA of the CDR3 is TGTGCCAGCAGCCCCCGGACAGACAATGAGCAGTTCTTC. V is TRBV11-2 and J is TRBJ2-1, with a possible D match to TRBD1 (6 bases). Germline CDR1 SGHAT, CDR2 FQNNGV. V was pared by 5 bases and J by 5 bases, with 10 bases between. The CDR3 is 13 amino acids.

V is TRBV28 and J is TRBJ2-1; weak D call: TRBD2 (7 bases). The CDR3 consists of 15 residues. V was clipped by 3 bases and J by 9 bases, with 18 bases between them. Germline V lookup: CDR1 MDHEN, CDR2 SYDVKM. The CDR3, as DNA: TGTGCCAGCAGTTTGGGGGGGCTCTCATACGGTGAGCAGTTCTTC. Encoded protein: CASSLGGLSYGEQFF.

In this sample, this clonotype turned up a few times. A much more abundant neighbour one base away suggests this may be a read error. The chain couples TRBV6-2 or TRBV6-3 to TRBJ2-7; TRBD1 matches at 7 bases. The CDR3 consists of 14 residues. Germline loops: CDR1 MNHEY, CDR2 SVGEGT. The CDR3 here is CASRRRDSAYDQYF. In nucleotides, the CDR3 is TGTGCCAGCAGACGAAGGGACAGTGCCTACGACCAGTACTTC.

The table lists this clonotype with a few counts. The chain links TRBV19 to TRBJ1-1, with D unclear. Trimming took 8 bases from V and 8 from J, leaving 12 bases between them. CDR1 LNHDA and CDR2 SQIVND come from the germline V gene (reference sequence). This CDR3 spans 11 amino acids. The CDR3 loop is CASFRHSEAFF. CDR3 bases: TGTGCCAGTTTTCGGCACTCCGAAGCTTTCTTT.

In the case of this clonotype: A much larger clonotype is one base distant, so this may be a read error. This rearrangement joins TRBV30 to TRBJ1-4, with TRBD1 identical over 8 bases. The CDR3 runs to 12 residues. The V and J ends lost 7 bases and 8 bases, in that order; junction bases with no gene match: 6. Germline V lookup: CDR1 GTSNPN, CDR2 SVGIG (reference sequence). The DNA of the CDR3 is TGTGCCTTCGGACAGGGATTAGAAAAACTGTTTTTT. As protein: CAFGQGLEKLFF.

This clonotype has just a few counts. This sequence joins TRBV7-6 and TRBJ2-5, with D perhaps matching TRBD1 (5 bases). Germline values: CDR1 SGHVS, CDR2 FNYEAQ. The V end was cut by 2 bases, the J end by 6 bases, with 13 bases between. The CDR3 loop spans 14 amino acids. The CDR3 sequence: CASSLPGSTKTQYF. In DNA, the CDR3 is TGTGCCAGCAGCTTACCAGGGTCCACTAAGACCCAGTACTTC.

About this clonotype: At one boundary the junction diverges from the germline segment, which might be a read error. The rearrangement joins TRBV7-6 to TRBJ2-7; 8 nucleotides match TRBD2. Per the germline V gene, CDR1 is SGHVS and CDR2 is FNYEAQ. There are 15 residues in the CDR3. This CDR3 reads CASSVGGGPSYEQYF. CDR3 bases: TGCGCCAGCAGTGTAGGCGGGGGGCCATCCTACGAGCAGTACTTC.

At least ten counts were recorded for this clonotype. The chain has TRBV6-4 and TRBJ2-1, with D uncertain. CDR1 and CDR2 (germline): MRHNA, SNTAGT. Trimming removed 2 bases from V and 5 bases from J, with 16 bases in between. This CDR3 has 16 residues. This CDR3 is CASSDRWQDRDNEQFF. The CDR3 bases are TGTGCCAGCAGTGACCGATGGCAGGACCGGGACAATGAGCAGTTCTTC.

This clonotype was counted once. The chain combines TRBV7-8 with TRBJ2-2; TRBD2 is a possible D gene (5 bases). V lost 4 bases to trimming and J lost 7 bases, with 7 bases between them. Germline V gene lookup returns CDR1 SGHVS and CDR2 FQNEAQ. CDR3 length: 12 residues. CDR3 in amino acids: CASSSLDGELFF. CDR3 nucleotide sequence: TGTGCCAGCAGCTCACTAGACGGGGAGCTGTTTTTT.

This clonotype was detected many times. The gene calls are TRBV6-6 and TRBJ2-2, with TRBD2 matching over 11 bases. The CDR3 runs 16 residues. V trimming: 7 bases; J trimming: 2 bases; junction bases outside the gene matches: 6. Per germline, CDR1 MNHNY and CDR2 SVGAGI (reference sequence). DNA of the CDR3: TGTGCCAGCAAAGCGGGACTAGCGGCCAACACCGGGGAGCTGTTTTTT. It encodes CASKAGLAANTGELFF.

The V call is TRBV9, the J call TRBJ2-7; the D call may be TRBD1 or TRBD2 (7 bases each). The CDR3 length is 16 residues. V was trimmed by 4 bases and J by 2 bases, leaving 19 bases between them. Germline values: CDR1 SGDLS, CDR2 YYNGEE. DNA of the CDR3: TGTGCCAGCAGCCCGTCGGCCAGGGGGGGACCCTACGAGCAGTACTTC. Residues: CASSPSARGGPYEQYF.

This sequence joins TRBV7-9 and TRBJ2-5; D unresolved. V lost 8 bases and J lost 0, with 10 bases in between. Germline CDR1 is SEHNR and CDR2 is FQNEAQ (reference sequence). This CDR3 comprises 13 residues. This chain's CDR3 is CASLDPYQETQYF. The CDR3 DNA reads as TGTGCCAGCTTAGATCCGTACCAAGAGACCCAGTACTTC. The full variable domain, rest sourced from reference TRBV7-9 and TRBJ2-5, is DTGVSQNPRHKITKRGQNVTFRCDPISEHNRLYWYRQTLGQGPEFLTYFQNEAQLEKSRLLSDRFSAERPKGSFSTLEIQRTEQGDSAMYLCASLDPYQETQYFGPGTRLLVL.

CDR3 region: CATSDSGRADTQYF. The CDR3 DNA follows: TGTGCCACCAGTGATTCGGGGAGGGCAGATACGCAGTATTTT. The rearrangement links TRBV24-1 to TRBJ2-3; 7 bases line up with TRBD2. The CDR3 runs 14 residues. J lost 4 bases, V lost 2 bases, and 2 bases had no gene match. CDR1 and CDR2 (germline): KGHDR, SFDVKD.

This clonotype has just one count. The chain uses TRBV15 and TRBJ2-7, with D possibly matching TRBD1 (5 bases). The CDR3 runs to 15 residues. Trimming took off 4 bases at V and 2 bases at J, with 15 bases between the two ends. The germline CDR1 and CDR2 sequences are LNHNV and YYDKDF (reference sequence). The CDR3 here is CATSTNHRNPYEQYF. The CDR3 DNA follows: TGTGCCACCAGCACAAACCACAGGAATCCCTACGAGCAGTACTTC.

The CDR3 DNA is TGCAGCGGCGGCGGGACTAGCGGGGGGGCCTGGAATGAGCAGTTCTTC. Translated: CSGGGTSGGAWNEQFF. The rearrangement uses TRBV29-1 and TRBJ2-1; 16 bases align to TRBD2. This CDR3 comprises 16 residues. Germline trimming cut 7 bases from V and 7 bases from J; bases unmatched to any gene: 10. CDR1 is SQVTM, CDR2 ANQGSEA, per germline.

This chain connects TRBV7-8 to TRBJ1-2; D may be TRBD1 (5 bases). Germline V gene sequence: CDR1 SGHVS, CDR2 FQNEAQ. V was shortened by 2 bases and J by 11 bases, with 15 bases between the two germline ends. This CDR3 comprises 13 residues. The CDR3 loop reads CASSLYKAGGYTF. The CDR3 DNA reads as TGTGCCAGCAGCTTATATAAAGCGGGGGGTTACACCTTC.

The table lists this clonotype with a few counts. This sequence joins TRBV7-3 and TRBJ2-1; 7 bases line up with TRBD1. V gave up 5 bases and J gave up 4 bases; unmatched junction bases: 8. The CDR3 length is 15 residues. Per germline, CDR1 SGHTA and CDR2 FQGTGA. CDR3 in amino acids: CASSRQGDLYNEQFF. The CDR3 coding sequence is TGTGCCAGCAGCCGTCAGGGGGACCTTTACAATGAGCAGTTCTTC.

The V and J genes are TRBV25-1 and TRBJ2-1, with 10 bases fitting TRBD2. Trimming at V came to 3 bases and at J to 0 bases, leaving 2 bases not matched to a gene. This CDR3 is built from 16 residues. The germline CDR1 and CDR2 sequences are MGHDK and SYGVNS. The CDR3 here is CASSDSSGSSYNEQFF. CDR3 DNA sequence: TGTGCCAGCAGTGATTCTAGCGGGAGCTCCTACAATGAGCAGTTCTTC. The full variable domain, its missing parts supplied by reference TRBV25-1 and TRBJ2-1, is EADIYQTPRYLVIGTGKKITLECSQTMGHDKMYWYQQDPGMELHLIHYSYGVNSTEKGDLSSESTVSRIRTEHFPLTLESARPSHTSQYLCASSDSSGSSYNEQFFGPGTRLTVL.